The 9 T cell receptor beta chains below were found in one sample sequenced in a study of blood T cells in healthy people across ages. Together with a sample-barcoded 5' primer, a J-beta primer mix was included in a second PCR lasting about 7 to 11 cycles. Using its own MiXCR run on the 5' RACE reads, TCRdb lists one record per CDR3 protein. The repertoire holds about 800,000 distinct CDR3 sequences, with roughly 64% as singletons. Sequenced material: blood. These receptors all stem from a man aged 25 to 45 in good health.

The chain combines TRBV12-3 or TRBV12-4 with TRBJ2-7; D uncertain. The CDR3 is 13 amino acids. V was clipped by 1 base and J by 6 bases, with 10 bases between them. This CDR3 is CASSLGFPGEQYF. In nucleotides, the CDR3 is TGTGCCAGCAGTTTAGGATTTCCAGGCGAGCAGTACTTC.

V usage is TRBV12-3 or TRBV12-4 and J usage is TRBJ2-1, with TRBD2 matching 11 bases. This CDR3 spans 15 amino acids. V lost 2 bases and J lost 6; bases outside the gene matches: 3. The CDR3 protein is CASSLLSGGGNEQFF. In DNA form, the CDR3 reads TGTGCCAGCAGTTTACTTAGCGGGGGGGGCAATGAGCAGTTCTTC.

This clonotype was observed a handful of times. This chain joins TRBV20-1 and TRBJ1-2; D perhaps matches TRBD1 (6 bases). Deletions cut 6 bases from V and 4 bases from J, with 9 bases between. This CDR3 region has 11 residues. The V gene's germline CDR1 is DFQATT and CDR2 SNEGSKA (reference sequence). The CDR3 DNA is TGCAGTGCCAAGGACAGCTATGGCTACACCTTC. It is translated as CSAKDSYGYTF.

The V call is TRBV27, the J call TRBJ2-5; D is unresolved. The germline V gene encodes CDR1 MNHEY and CDR2 SMNVEV (reference sequence). The CDR3 totals 13 residues. The ends were cut back, 2 bases at V and 6 bases at J, with 10 bases in the middle. The CDR3 reads CASSLDFMKTQYF. The CDR3 DNA reads as TGTGCCAGCAGTTTAGATTTCATGAAGACCCAGTACTTC.

The rearrangement joins TRBV5-5 to TRBJ1-2, with D uncertain. There are 15 residues in the CDR3. Germline CDR1 is SGHKS and CDR2 is YYEKEE (reference sequence). The germline V and J ends were trimmed by 4 bases and 4 bases, with 17 bases remaining between them. The CDR3 spells CASSHGNSWSYGYTF. Written as DNA, the CDR3 is TGTGCCAGCAGCCACGGAAATTCCTGGTCCTATGGCTACACCTTC. Based on the CDR3 plus reference TRBV5-5 and TRBJ1-2, the full variable domain is DAGVTQSPTHLIKTRGQQVTLRCSPISGHKSVSWYQQVLGQGPQFIFQYYEKEERGRGNFPDRFSARQFPNYSSELNVNALLLGDSALYLCASSHGNSWSYGYTFGSGTRLTVV.

The V and J genes are TRBV4-1 and TRBJ2-7, with TRBD2 identical over 12 bases. This CDR3 is 15 amino acids long. Germline V lookup: CDR1 MGHRA, CDR2 YSYEKL. The V and J ends lost 4 bases and 2 bases, in that order; junction bases with no gene match: 3. The CDR3, as DNA: TGCGCCAGCAGCCTTCGGACTAGCGGGACCTACGAGCAGTACTTC. It encodes CASSLRTSGTYEQYF.

This clonotype was detected only a few times. The chain joins TRBV5-1 to TRBJ1-2, with 7 bases that match TRBD1. This CDR3 is 17 amino acids long. Germline V CDR1 and CDR2: SGHRS, YFSETQ. Trimming took 2 bases from V and 5 from J; bases not matched to a gene: 15. The DNA of the CDR3 is TGCGCCAGCAGCTTTGGATTCCGGGACAGCAGGTTATATGGCTACACCTTC. Amino acid sequence: CASSFGFRDSRLYGYTF.

This chain uses TRBV12-3 or TRBV12-4 with TRBJ1-5, with D possibly being TRBD1 (6 bases). The CDR3 runs to 13 residues. Trimming stripped 6 bases from V and 7 bases from J, with 13 bases between. Written as DNA, the CDR3 is TGTGCCAGCAGCAAACAGGGTGGGCAGCCCCAGCATTTT. It encodes CASSKQGGQPQHF.

The chain is built from TRBV13 and TRBJ2-3; 8 nucleotides match TRBD2. The CDR3 covers 18 residues. V dropped 0 bases and J dropped 5; count of bases not matched to a gene: 13. The germline V gene has CDR1 PRHDT and CDR2 FYEKMQ (reference sequence). CDR3 DNA sequence: TGTGCCAGCAGCTTAGGGACTAGCGTCTCAAAGGATGTAGATACGCAGTATTTT. Its translation: CASSLGTSVSKDVDTQYF.